One and the same sample provided the 25 T cell receptor beta chains below, sequenced in a study of cytomegalovirus exposure and HLA in healthy donors. The PCR employed 60 Vbeta primers together with 13 Jbeta primers. Assay: immunoSEQ multiplex PCR; the TCRdb copy retains only in-frame clones and omits some. This table holds about 280,000 clones, approximately 90% found once. Input material: PBMCs. The source is a young woman in good health and CMV-seronegative.

The rearrangement links TRBV15 to TRBJ1-4, with D maybe TRBD1 (5 bases). Germline CDR1 reads LNHNV; CDR2 reads YYDKDF (reference sequence). Trimming cost V 8 bases and J 8 bases, with 15 bases left between them. The CDR3 totals 13 residues. CDR3 sequence reads: CATRQLGGEKLFF. The CDR3, as DNA: TGTGCCACCCGACAGCTGGGTGGCGAAAAACTGTTTTTT.

This chain links TRBV19 with TRBJ2-1, with D perhaps TRBD1 (5 bases). Germline CDR1 reads LNHDA; CDR2 reads SQIVND (reference sequence). V was trimmed by 4 bases and J by 10 bases, leaving 11 bases between them. CDR3 length: 12 amino acids. In DNA form, the CDR3 reads TGTGCCAGTAGTACGGCGGCAGGGGAGCAGTTCTTC. Amino acids: CASSTAAGEQFF. Variable domain in full (rest from reference TRBV19 and TRBJ2-1): DGGITQSPKYLFRKEGQNVTLSCEQNLNHDAMYWYRQDPGQGLRLIYYSQIVNDFQKGDIAEGYSVSREKKESFPLTVTSAQKNPTAFYLCASSTAAGEQFFGPGTRLTVL.

The chain joins TRBV5-5 to TRBJ1-6; 8 bases are a match to TRBD1. J lost 7 bases, V lost 2 bases, and 5 bases had no gene match. The CDR3 is 15 amino acids. CDR1 is SGHKS, CDR2 YYEKEE, per germline (reference sequence). The CDR3 region is CASSLDRGWNSPLHF. The CDR3 region has the DNA TGTGCCAGCAGCTTAGACAGGGGCTGGAATTCACCCCTCCACTTT. The full variable domain, rest sourced from reference TRBV5-5 and TRBJ1-6, is DAGVTQSPTHLIKTRGQQVTLRCSPISGHKSVSWYQQVLGQGPQFIFQYYEKEERGRGNFPDRFSARQFPNYSSELNVNALLLGDSALYLCASSLDRGWNSPLHFGNGTRLTVT.

The chain joins TRBV7-9 to TRBJ2-7; D may be TRBD2 (5 bases). The CDR3 is 16 residues long. Trimming shortened V by 5 bases and J by 2 bases, and 19 bases separated the two germline ends. Germline values: CDR1 SEHNR, CDR2 FQNEAQ (reference sequence). This CDR3 is CASSPPGWPPPYEQYF. The CDR3 coding sequence is TGTGCCAGCAGCCCCCCGGGGTGGCCCCCCCCCTACGAGCAGTACTTC.

The rearrangement joins TRBV12-5 to TRBJ1-3; D is unresolved. This CDR3 is built from 15 residues. From germline, CDR1 is LGHNT and CDR2 FRNRAP. Deletions cut 2 bases from V and 2 bases from J, with 10 bases between. The CDR3 sequence is CASGLSQNPGNTIYF. The CDR3 DNA sequence: TGTGCTAGTGGTTTGTCCCAGAACCCTGGAAACACCATATATTTT.

The rearrangement links TRBV18 to TRBJ2-1, with 14 bases lining up with TRBD2. Germline loops: CDR1 KGHSH, CDR2 LQKENI. V dropped 4 bases and J dropped 0; count of bases not matched to a gene: 11. The CDR3 length is 20 residues. The CDR3 nucleotides are TGTGCCAGCTCACACTCGGGACTAGCGGGGGCCCAATTCTCCTACAATGAGCAGTTCTTC. Its translation is CASSHSGLAGAQFSYNEQFF.

This chain joins TRBV30 and TRBJ1-2; the D is unclear. The CDR3 runs to 13 residues. V was clipped by 4 bases and J by 3 bases, with 12 bases between them. Germline CDR1 and CDR2: GTSNPN and SVGIG (reference sequence). The CDR3 DNA follows: TGTGCCTGGACCCAAAGCTCGGACTATGGCTACACCTTC. Translated: CAWTQSSDYGYTF.

The chain carries TRBV19 and TRBJ1-1; D unresolved. The germline CDR1 and CDR2 sequences are LNHDA and SQIVND (reference sequence). V was pared by 1 base and J by 1 base, with 13 bases between. The CDR3 loop spans 16 amino acids. CDR3 nucleotide sequence: TGTGCCAGTAGTATAGGTTATACCGCTACGAACACTGAAGCTTTCTTT. As protein: CASSIGYTATNTEAFF.

This chain uses TRBV7-9 with TRBJ2-7; a possible D gene is TRBD1 (5 bases). V lost 0 bases, J lost 4 bases, and 13 bases lay in between. The CDR3 runs to 15 residues. CDR1 is SEHNR, CDR2 FQNEAQ, per germline (reference sequence). The CDR3 protein is CASSLAQDPRYEQYF. The CDR3 DNA follows: TGTGCCAGCAGCTTAGCACAGGACCCGAGGTACGAGCAGTACTTC.

J is TRBJ1-1 and V is TRBV5-1, with D maybe TRBD1 (5 bases). V shed 5 bases and J shed 1 base, with 18 bases lying between them. The CDR3 loop spans 16 amino acids. CDR1 and CDR2 from the germline V gene are SGHRS and YFSETQ. CDR3 sequence: CASRTAISPGNTEAFF. CDR3 in DNA: TGCGCCAGCAGGACAGCCATCAGCCCGGGGAACACTGAAGCTTTCTTT. Complete variable domain (other parts from reference TRBV5-1 and TRBJ1-1): KAGVTQTPRYLIKTRGQQVTLSCSPISGHRSVSWYQQTPGQGLQFLFEYFSETQRNKGNFPGRFSGRQFSNSRSEMNVSTLELGDSALYLCASRTAISPGNTEAFFGQGTRLTVV.

The rearrangement links TRBV18 to TRBJ1-1; no reliable D call. Per the germline V gene, CDR1 is KGHSH and CDR2 is LQKENI. The germline V and J ends were trimmed by 5 bases and 4 bases, with 5 bases remaining between them. This CDR3 region has 11 residues. CDR3 region: CASSAGTEAFF. The CDR3 DNA reads as TGTGCCAGCTCAGCGGGCACTGAAGCTTTCTTT.

This clone was detected only once. In nucleotides, the CDR3 is TGCGCCAGCAGCTTAGGACACCAGAACACCGGGGAGCTGTTTTTT. Translation: CASSLGHQNTGELFF. The rearrangement links TRBV5-1 to TRBJ2-2; possibly TRBD1 for D (5 bases). Germline V CDR1 and CDR2: SGHRS, YFSETQ. The CDR3 is 15 amino acids. The V and J ends lost 2 bases and 1 base respectively, with 9 bases between them.

This clone turned up a few times. DNA for the CDR3: TGTGCCAGCAGCCTACAGGGGGCGAATGAAGCTTTCTTT. This sequence encodes CASSLQGANEAFF. V is TRBV5-4 and J is TRBJ1-1, with 9 bases that match TRBD1. CDR3 size: 13 residues. Looked up from germline, CDR1 is SGHNT and CDR2 is YYREEE (reference sequence). V was clipped by 4 bases and J by 7 bases; unmatched bases: 5.

The chain carries TRBV27 and TRBJ2-7; D perhaps matches TRBD2 (6 bases). Deletions cut 6 bases from V and 3 bases from J, with 15 bases between. The V gene's germline CDR1 is MNHEY and CDR2 SMNVEV (reference sequence). This CDR3 spans 14 amino acids. The chain's CDR3 is CASRPGLSLYEQYF. CDR3 DNA: TGTGCCAGCAGGCCTGGACTATCCCTCTACGAGCAGTACTTC.

CDR3 sequence (DNA): TGTGCCAGCAGTGCTACACTAGCGGGGAACACCGGGGAGCTGTTTTTT. Its translation is CASSATLAGNTGELFF. The chain couples TRBV6-1 to TRBJ2-2, with TRBD2 matching 9 bases. With V trimmed by 4 bases and J by 1 base, 4 bases remained unmatched. The CDR3 is made up of 16 amino acids. Germline V gene sequence: CDR1 MNHNS, CDR2 SASEGT.

The chain recombines TRBV10-3 with TRBJ2-1; 11 nucleotides align to TRBD2. There are 13 residues in the CDR3. The ends lost 7 bases at V and 7 bases at J; junction bases unmatched: 3. CDR1 is ENHRY and CDR2 is SYGVKD in the germline V gene. For the CDR3, the DNA is TGTGCCATCAAGTTAGCGGGGGGGAATGAGCAGTTCTTC. Translated, it gives CAIKLAGGNEQFF.

The V call is TRBV7-2, the J call TRBJ2-5; 13 bases agree with TRBD2. Germline trimming cut 4 bases from V and 5 bases from J; bases unmatched to any gene: 7. This CDR3 has 16 residues. The germline CDR1 and CDR2 sequences are SGHTA and FQGNSA. The CDR3 bases are TGTGCCAGCAGCTCCCAACTAGCGGGGGGGCAGGAGACCCAGTACTTC. Translated, it gives CASSSQLAGGQETQYF. Full variable domain (outside the CDR3, taken from reference TRBV7-2 and TRBJ2-5): GAGVSQSPSNKVTEKGKDVELRCDPISGHTALYWYRQSLGQGLEFLIYFQGNSAPDKSGLPSDRFSAERTGGSVSTLTIQRTQQEDSAVYLCASSSQLAGGQETQYFGPGTRLLVL.

J is TRBJ1-1 and V is TRBV10-3; possible D gene TRBD1, 5 bases. Germline CDR1 reads ENHRY; CDR2 reads SYGVKD. This CDR3 spans 13 amino acids. With 6 bases removed from V and 1 base from J, the gap between germline ends came to 9 bases. The CDR3 DNA reads as TGTGCCATCAGGCGGGGGTGGAACACTGAAGCTTTCTTT. Translation: CAIRRGWNTEAFF.

In this sample, this clone turned up once. This chain connects TRBV12-5 to TRBJ2-1; 7 bases map to TRBD1. With 6 bases clipped from V and 0 bases from J, the junction kept 2 bases outside the gene matches. Per the germline V gene, CDR1 is LGHNT and CDR2 is FRNRAP. There are 14 residues in the CDR3. CDR3 coding DNA: TGTGCTAGTGGGGGGGACAGCTCCTACAATGAGCAGTTCTTC. Translating it yields CASGGDSSYNEQFF.

This rearrangement joins TRBV21-1 to TRBJ2-7; the D call in the table, TRBD1, was not verified against the DNA. TRBV21-1 is tagged as a pseudogene. This CDR3 is 14 amino acids long. CDR3 nucleotide sequence: TGTGCCAGCAGCAACCGGGACAGTCTCTACGAGCAGTACTTC. Translated, it gives CASSNRDSLYEQYF.

This chain joins TRBV6-6 and TRBJ2-3; TRBD2 is a possible D gene (6 bases). This CDR3 is built from 12 residues. Trimming stripped 6 bases from V and 4 bases from J, with 8 bases between. Germline loops: CDR1 MNHNY, CDR2 SVGAGI (reference sequence). CDR3 sequence (DNA): TGTGCCAGCAGCGGGAGCTCAGATACGCAGTATTTT. As protein: CASSGSSDTQYF.

This clone showed up just a few times. The V call is TRBV5-1, the J call TRBJ1-1, with 9 bases aligning to TRBD1. V dropped 3 bases and J dropped 5; count of bases not matched to a gene: 5. Germline-derived CDR1 and CDR2 are SGHRS and YFSETQ. CDR3 length: 14 amino acids. CDR3 sequence: CASSSQGAGTEAFF. The CDR3 nucleotides read TGCGCCAGCAGCTCACAGGGGGCGGGAACTGAAGCTTTCTTT.

In its sample, this clone was seen a few times. The same CDR3 also results from other DNA sequences found in this sample. The rearrangement joins TRBV11-2 to TRBJ1-1, with D perhaps matching TRBD1 (6 bases). Germline V gives CDR1 SGHAT, CDR2 FQNNGV. V was pared by 5 bases and J by 1 base, with 8 bases between. This CDR3 comprises 13 residues. DNA for the CDR3: TGTGCCAGCAGCCTGGGACAGAACACTGAAGCTTTCTTT. Encoded protein: CASSLGQNTEAFF. Based on the CDR3 plus reference TRBV11-2 and TRBJ1-1, the full variable domain is EAGVAQSPRYKIIEKRQSVAFWCNPISGHATLYWYQQILGQGPKLLIQFQNNGVVDDSQLPKDRFSAERLKGVDSTLKIQPAKLEDSAVYLCASSLGQNTEAFFGQGTRLTVV.

This clone was seen only once. The chain has TRBV27 and TRBJ1-5; D is perhaps TRBD1 (6 bases). Trimming shortened V by 6 bases and J by 0 bases, and 21 bases separated the two germline ends. Germline-derived CDR1 and CDR2 are MNHEY and SMNVEV (reference sequence). This CDR3 contains 18 residues. As DNA, the CDR3 is TGTGCCAGCAGAACACTAGGGACACAGCACAATAGCAATCAGCCCCAGCATTTT. Translation gives CASRTLGTQHNSNQPQHF.

This clone was seen a handful of times. V gene TRBV2 combines with J gene TRBJ1-3; the match to TRBD1 covers 7 bases. Unmatched junction bases numbered 2, after V lost 6 bases and J lost 9 bases. The CDR3 contains 11 residues. Per the germline V gene, CDR1 is SNHLY and CDR2 is FYNNEI. The CDR3 DNA sequence: TGTGCCAGCAGACGACAGGGCACCATATATTTT. It codes for CASRRQGTIYF.